The 9 T cell receptor beta chains below come from one sample, sequenced in a study of control samples from healthy donors and cancer patients. Method: immunoSEQ multiplex PCR; TCRdb's copy keeps in-frame clones and lacks some. The repertoire holds 130,000 or so clones, with about 87% as singletons. Sequencing used blood. These TCRs come from a man aged 55-75 years in good health.

The V call is TRBV6-2 or TRBV6-3, the J call TRBJ1-1, with D possibly matching TRBD1 (5 bases). Between the trimmed V and J ends, which lost 6 bases and 3 bases, there was a span of 11 bases. Germline V lookup: CDR1 MNHEY, CDR2 SVGEGT. The CDR3 contains 13 residues. The CDR3 DNA reads TGTGCCAGCAGCCTCGGGGGGGACACTGAAGCTTTCTTT. Protein sequence: CASSLGGDTEAFF.

The chain couples TRBV5-5 to TRBJ1-1; no definite D call. Germline V CDR1 and CDR2: SGHKS, YYEKEE (reference sequence). Trimming stripped 2 bases from V and 11 bases from J, with 10 bases between. The CDR3 contains 11 residues. The CDR3 protein is CASSLGLGAFF. CDR3 in DNA: TGTGCCAGCAGCTTAGGGTTAGGCGCTTTCTTT.

This sequence joins TRBV7-2 and TRBJ2-7, with 15 positions matching TRBD2. Losses at the gene ends were 5 bases for V and 6 bases for J; bases not matched to a gene: 8. CDR1 and CDR2 from the germline V gene are SGHTA and FQGNSA. The CDR3 is 16 residues long. The CDR3 bases are TGTGCCAGCAGCGTCGGGACTAGCGGGGGGAAGGTCGAGCAGTACTTC. Translation: CASSVGTSGGKVEQYF.

This sequence joins TRBV6-4 and TRBJ1-1; 10 bases agree with TRBD1. V was pared by 0 bases and J by 3 bases, with 1 base of the junction left unmatched. From germline, CDR1 is MRHNA and CDR2 SNTAGT. The CDR3 has 15 amino acids. CDR3 DNA sequence: TGTGCCAGCAGTGACTCGGGACAGGGGCACACTGAAGCTTTCTTT. The encoded protein is CASSDSGQGHTEAFF.

This sequence joins TRBV28 and TRBJ2-5, with TRBD1 matching 8 bases. CDR3 length: 15 residues. V lost 3 bases to trimming and J lost 5 bases; unmatched junction nucleotides: 8. From germline, CDR1 is MDHEN and CDR2 SYDVKM. The DNA for the CDR3 is TGTGCCAGCAGTTTCCCACAGGGGGGTTATGAGACCCAGTACTTC. It codes for CASSFPQGGYETQYF.

V and J are TRBV18 and TRBJ1-5; D gene ambiguous. Germline V gene data show CDR1 as KGHSH and CDR2 as LQKENI. CDR3 length: 15 amino acids. The V end was cut by 2 bases, the J end by 2 bases, with 10 bases between. CDR3 in DNA: TGTGCCAGCTCACCAACCCGGGAAGGCAATCAGCCCCAGCATTTT. It translates to CASSPTREGNQPQHF. The whole variable domain, filled in from reference TRBV18 and TRBJ1-5, reads NAGVMQNPRHLVRRRGQEARLRCSPMKGHSHVYWYRQLPEEGLKFMVYLQKENIIDESGMPKERFSAEFPKEGPSILRIQQVVRGDSAAYFCASSPTREGNQPQHFGDGTRLSIL.

The gene calls are TRBV28 and TRBJ2-7; 13 bases map to TRBD2. The CDR3 contains 13 residues. Germline V gives CDR1 MDHEN, CDR2 SYDVKM. V gave up 11 bases and J gave up 2 bases; unmatched junction bases: 3. The DNA for the CDR3 is TGTGCCGCGGGACTAGCGGGGACCTACGAGCAGTACTTC. Its protein is CAAGLAGTYEQYF.

The V and J genes are TRBV5-4 and TRBJ1-1; D is uncertain. CDR3 length equals 13 residues. Germline V gene data show CDR1 as SGHNT and CDR2 as YYREEE (reference sequence). V dropped 0 bases and J dropped 3 bases, with 6 bases sitting between them. The CDR3 protein is CASSLGVYTEAFF. DNA for the CDR3: TGTGCCAGCAGCTTGGGGGTCTACACTGAAGCTTTCTTT.

Regarding this clone: The identical CDR3 is also encoded by other nucleotide sequences in the sample. The chain is built from TRBV3-1 (or the pseudogene TRBV3-2) and TRBJ1-1, with 7 bases aligning to TRBD1. Germline assignment: CDR1 LGHDT and CDR2 YNNKEL (reference sequence). The CDR3 loop spans 14 amino acids. Trimming took 4 bases from V and 2 from J; bases not matched to a gene: 4. The CDR3 DNA reads as TGTGCCAGCAGCCGAGGACAGGTCAACACTGAAGCTTTCTTT. It encodes CASSRGQVNTEAFF.